This T cell receptor (beta chain) was observed in a study of long-term antiretroviral therapy in people with HIV. Overall study: By about a decade, the earliest samples predate the 2015 immediate-ART recommendation.

In the case of this clone: The antigen is unknown.

Survey-level resolution applied to immunoSEQ assay v3.0. The repertoire was sequenced with immunoSEQ multiplex PCR; TCRdb's copy has only in-frame clones and lacks some. The data show about 39,000 clones, around 85% seen once. Every sample had about 0.9-11 million cryopreserved PBMC in it before DNA extraction. General observations from the study: HIV repertoires spanned narrower CDR3 length ranges than controls. ART adherence, viral resistance and therapy changes were undocumented.

The origin of this receptor is a woman in her forties or fifties with HIV. The input for sequencing was unsorted PBMCs, taken 3.1 years after starting antiretroviral therapy.

Here the CDR3 reads CASSWEGQLNTEAFF. The DNA for the CDR3 is TGTGCCAGCAGCTGGGAGGGACAGCTGAACACTGAAGCTTTCTTT. V and J are TRBV5-4 and TRBJ1-1; 7 bases are a match to TRBD1. Germline CDR1 SGHNT, CDR2 YYREEE (reference sequence). This CDR3 comprises 15 residues. With 3 bases clipped from V and 0 bases from J, the junction kept 5 bases outside the gene matches.